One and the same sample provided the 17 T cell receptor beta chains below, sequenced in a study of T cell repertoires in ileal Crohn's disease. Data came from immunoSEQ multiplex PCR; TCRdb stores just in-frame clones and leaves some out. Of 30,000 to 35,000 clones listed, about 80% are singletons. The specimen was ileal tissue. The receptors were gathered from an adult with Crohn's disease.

Here the CDR3 reads CASSMITANSGNTIYF. DNA for the CDR3: TGTGCCAGCAGCATGATAACAGCCAACTCTGGAAACACCATATATTTT. J is TRBJ1-3 and V is TRBV7-2; D unresolved. CDR1 and CDR2 (germline): SGHTA, FQGNSA. Trimming shortened V by 5 bases and J by 0 bases, and 14 bases separated the two germline ends. The CDR3 totals 16 residues.

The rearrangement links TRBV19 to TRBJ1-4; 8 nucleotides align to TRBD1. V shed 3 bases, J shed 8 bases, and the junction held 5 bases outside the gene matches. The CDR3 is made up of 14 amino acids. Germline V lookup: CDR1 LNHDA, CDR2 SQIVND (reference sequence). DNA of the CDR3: TGTGCCAGTAGTATCGGACAGGGATTGGAAAAACTGTTTTTT. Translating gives CASSIGQGLEKLFF.

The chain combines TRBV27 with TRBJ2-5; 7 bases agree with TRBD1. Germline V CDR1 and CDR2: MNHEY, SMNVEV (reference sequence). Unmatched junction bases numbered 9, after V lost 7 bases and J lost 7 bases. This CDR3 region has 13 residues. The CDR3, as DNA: TGTGCCAGCAAAGCACCAGGGGGACGGACCCAGTACTTC. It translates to CASKAPGGRTQYF.

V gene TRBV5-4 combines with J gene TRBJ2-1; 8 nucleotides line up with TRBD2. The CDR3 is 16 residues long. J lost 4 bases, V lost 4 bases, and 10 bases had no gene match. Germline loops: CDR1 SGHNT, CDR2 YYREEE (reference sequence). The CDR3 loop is CASSTGAPGGYNEQFF. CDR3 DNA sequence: TGTGCCAGCAGCACTGGCGCCCCGGGGGGGTACAATGAGCAGTTCTTC.

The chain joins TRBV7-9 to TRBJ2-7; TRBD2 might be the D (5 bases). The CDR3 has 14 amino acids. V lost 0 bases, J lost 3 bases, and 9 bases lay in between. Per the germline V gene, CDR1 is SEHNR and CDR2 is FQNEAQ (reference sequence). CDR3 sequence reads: CASSLAWGVYEQYF. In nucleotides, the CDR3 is TGTGCCAGCAGCTTAGCGTGGGGAGTCTACGAGCAGTACTTC.

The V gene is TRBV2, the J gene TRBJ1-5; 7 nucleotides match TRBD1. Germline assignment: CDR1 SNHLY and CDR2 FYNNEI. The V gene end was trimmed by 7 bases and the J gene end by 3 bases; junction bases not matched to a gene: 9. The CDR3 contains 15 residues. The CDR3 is CASNVPTGTNQPQHF. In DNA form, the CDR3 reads TGTGCCAGCAACGTACCGACAGGGACCAATCAGCCCCAGCATTTT.

The CDR3, as DNA: TGCGCCAGCAGCTTTGGTAGCGGGAGCGAGCAGTACTTC. Its translation: CASSFGSGSEQYF. V is TRBV5-1 and J is TRBJ2-7; 9 bases match TRBD2. CDR3 length: 13 amino acids. Germline V gives CDR1 SGHRS, CDR2 YFSETQ. The V gene end was trimmed by 2 bases and the J gene end by 6 bases; junction bases not matched to a gene: 3.

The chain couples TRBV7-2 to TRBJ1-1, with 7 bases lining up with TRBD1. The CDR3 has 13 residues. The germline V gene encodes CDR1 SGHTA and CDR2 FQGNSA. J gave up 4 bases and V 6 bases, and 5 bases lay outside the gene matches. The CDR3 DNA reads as TGTGCCAGCAGTTCATACAGGGGCACTGAAGCTTTCTTT. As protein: CASSSYRGTEAFF.

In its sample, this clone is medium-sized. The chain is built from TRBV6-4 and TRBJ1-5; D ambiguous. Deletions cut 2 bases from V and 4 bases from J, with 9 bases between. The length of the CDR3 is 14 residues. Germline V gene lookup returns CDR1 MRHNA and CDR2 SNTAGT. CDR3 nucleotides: TGTGCCAGCAGTGACCTACAGAATAATCAGCCCCAGCATTTT. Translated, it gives CASSDLQNNQPQHF.

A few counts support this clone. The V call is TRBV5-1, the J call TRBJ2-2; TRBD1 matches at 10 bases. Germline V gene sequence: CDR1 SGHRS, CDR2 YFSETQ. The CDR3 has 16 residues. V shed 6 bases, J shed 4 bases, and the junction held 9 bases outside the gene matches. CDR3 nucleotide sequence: TGCGCCAGCACCTACGGGACAGGGGATTTCACCGGGGAGCTGTTTTTT. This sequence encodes CASTYGTGDFTGELFF. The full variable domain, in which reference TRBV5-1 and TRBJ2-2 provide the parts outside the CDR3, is KAGVTQTPRYLIKTRGQQVTLSCSPISGHRSVSWYQQTPGQGLQFLFEYFSETQRNKGNFPGRFSGRQFSNSRSEMNVSTLELGDSALYLCASTYGTGDFTGELFFGEGSRLTVL.

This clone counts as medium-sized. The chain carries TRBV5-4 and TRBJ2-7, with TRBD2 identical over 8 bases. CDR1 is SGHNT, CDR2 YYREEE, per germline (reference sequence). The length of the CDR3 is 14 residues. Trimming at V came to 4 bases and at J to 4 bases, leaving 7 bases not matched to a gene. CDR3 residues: CASSATSGGYEQYF. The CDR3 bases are TGTGCCAGCAGCGCAACTAGCGGAGGTTACGAGCAGTACTTC.

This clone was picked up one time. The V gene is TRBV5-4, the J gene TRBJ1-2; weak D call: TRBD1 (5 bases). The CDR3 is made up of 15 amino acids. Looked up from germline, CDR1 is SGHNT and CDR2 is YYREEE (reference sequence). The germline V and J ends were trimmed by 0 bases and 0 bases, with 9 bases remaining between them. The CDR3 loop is CASSLVDRANYGYTF. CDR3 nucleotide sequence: TGTGCCAGCAGCTTGGTAGACAGAGCTAACTATGGCTACACCTTC. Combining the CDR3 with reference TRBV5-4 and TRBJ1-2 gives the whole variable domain ETGVTQSPTHLIKTRGQQVTLRCSSQSGHNTVSWYQQALGQGPQFIFQYYREEENGRGNFPPRFSGLQFPNYSSELNVNALELDDSALYLCASSLVDRANYGYTFGSGTRLTVV.

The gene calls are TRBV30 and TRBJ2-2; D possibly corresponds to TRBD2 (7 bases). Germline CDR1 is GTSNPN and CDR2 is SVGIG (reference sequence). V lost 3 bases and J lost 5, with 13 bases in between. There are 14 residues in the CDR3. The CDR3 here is CAWRAGRGTGELFF. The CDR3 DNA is TGTGCCTGGAGGGCGGGGAGGGGGACCGGGGAGCTGTTTTTT.

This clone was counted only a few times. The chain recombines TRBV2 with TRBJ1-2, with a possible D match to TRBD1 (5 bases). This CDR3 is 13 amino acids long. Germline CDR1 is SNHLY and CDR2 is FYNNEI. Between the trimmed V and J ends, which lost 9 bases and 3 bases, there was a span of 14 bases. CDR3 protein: CARGLRADYGYTF. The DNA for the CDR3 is TGTGCCAGGGGACTCCGGGCCGACTATGGCTACACCTTC.

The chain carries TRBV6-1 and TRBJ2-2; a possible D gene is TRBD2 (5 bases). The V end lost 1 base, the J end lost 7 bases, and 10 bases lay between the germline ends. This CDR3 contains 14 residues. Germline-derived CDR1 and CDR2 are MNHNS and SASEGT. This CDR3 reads CASSEGGYSGELFF. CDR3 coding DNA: TGTGCCAGCAGTGAAGGCGGGTACAGCGGGGAGCTGTTTTTT.

The CDR3: CASSLGTGEQFF. The CDR3 DNA sequence: TGTGCCAGCAGTTTAGGGACAGGTGAGCAGTTCTTC. This rearrangement joins TRBV27 to TRBJ2-1; 8 nucleotides agree with TRBD1. Per the germline V gene, CDR1 is MNHEY and CDR2 is SMNVEV (reference sequence). V shed 2 bases, J shed 9 bases, and the junction held 0 bases outside the gene matches. This CDR3 is built from 12 residues.

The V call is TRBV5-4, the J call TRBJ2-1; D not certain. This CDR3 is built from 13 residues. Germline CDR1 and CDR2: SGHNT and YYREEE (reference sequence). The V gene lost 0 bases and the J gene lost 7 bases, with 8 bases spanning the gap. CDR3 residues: CASSLDRLNEQFF. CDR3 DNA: TGTGCCAGCAGCTTGGACAGATTAAATGAGCAGTTCTTC.